The clone carrying this T cell receptor (beta chain) showed up just a few times. The data belong to a study of kidney transplant recipient with SARS-CoV-2 infection. In germline, CDR1 is ENHRY, CDR2 SYGVKD. V was pared by 4 bases and J by 2 bases, with 11 bases between. The length of the CDR3 is 14 residues. TCRdb re-called the reads with MiXCR, one entry per CDR3 protein. The sample consists of under 250,000 distinct CDR3 sequences, 25% to 30% of them appearing once. This chain uses TRBV10-3 with TRBJ1-1; D might be TRBD1 (6 bases). This TCR was sampled from a young adult male patient who had COVID-19 and was a kidney transplant recipient. A share of the T cells may be of graft donor origin. Sequenced here: a blood sample, sampled at baseline and on roughly day 110 from a kidney transplant recipient. CDR3 nucleotide sequence: TGTGCCATCAGTGGGGGGGGCAAAAACACTGAAGCTTTCTTT. Amino acids: CAISGGGKNTEAFF.